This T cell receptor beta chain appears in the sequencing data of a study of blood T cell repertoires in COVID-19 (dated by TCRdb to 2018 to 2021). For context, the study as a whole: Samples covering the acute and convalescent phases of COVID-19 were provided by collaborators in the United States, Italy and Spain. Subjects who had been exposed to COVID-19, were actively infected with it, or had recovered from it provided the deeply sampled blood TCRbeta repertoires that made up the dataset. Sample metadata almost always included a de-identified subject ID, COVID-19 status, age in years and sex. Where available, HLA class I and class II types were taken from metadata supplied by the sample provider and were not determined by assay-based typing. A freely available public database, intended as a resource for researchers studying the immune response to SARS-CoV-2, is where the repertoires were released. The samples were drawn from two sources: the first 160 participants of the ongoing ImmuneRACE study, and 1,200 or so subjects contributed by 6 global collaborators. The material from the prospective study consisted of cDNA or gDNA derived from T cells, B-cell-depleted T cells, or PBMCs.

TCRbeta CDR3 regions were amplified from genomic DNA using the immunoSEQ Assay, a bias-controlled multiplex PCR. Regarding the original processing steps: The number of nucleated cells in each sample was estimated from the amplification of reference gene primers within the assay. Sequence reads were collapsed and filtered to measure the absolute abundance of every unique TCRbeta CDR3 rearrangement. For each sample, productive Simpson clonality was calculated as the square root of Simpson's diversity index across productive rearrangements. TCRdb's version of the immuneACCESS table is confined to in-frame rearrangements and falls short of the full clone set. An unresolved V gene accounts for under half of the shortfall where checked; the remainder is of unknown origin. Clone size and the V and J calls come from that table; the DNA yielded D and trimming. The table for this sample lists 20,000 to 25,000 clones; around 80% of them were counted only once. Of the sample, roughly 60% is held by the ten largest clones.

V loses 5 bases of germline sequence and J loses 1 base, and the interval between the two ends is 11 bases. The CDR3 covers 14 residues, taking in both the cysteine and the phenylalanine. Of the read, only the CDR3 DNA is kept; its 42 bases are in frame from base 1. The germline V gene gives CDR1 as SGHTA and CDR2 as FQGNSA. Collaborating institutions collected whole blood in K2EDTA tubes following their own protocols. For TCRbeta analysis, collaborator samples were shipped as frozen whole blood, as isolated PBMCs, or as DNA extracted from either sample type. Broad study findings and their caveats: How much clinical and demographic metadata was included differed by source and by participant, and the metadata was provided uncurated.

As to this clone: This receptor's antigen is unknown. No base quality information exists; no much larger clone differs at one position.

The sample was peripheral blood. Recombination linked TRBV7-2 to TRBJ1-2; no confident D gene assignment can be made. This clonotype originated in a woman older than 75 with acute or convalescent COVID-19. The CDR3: CASSEVRGNYGYTF. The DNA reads TGTGCCAGCAGCGAAGTTCGGGGTAACTATGGCTACACCTTC.